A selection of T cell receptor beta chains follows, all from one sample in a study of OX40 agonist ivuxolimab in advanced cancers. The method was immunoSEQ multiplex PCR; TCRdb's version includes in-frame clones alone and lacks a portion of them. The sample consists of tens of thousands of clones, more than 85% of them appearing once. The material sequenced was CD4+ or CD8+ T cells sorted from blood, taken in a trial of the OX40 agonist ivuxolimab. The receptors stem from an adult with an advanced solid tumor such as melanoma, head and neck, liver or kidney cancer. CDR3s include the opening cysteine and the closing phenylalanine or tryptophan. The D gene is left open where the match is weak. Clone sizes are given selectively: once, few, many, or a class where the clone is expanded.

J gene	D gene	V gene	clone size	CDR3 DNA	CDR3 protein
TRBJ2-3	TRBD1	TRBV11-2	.	TGTGCCAGCAGCTTACTGGGACAGGGGTCAGATACGCAGTATTTT	CASSLLGQGSDTQYF
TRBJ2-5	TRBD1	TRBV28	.	TGTGCCACCGAAGACAGGGCCCAGGGAGAGACCCAGTACTTC	CATEDRAQGETQYF
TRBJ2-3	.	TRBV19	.	TGTGCCAGTAGTATTCCCGGGGTTGAAGATACGCAGTATTTT	CASSIPGVEDTQYF
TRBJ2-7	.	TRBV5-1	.	TGCGCCAGCAGCTTGGTCTCAGGTTCCTACGAGCAGTACTTC	CASSLVSGSYEQYF
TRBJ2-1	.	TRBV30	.	TGTGCCTGGAGTGTATTTCAAGGACTCACCGTTAGGGAGCAGTTCTTC	CAWSVFQGLTVREQFF
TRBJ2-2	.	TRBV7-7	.	TGTGCTAGCAGCACGGAGCGGGCGGGTACCGGGGAGCTGTTTTTT	CASSTERAGTGELFF
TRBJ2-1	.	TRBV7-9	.	TGTGCCAGCAGCGATCGGAGGGAGCAGTTCTTC	CASSDRREQFF
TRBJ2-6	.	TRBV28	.	TGTGCCAGCTCAGGGCCTACTGGGGCCAACGTCCTGACTTTC	CASSGPTGANVLTF
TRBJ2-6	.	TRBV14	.	TGTGCCAGCAGCCACACGATAGGGGCCAACGTCCTGACTTTC	CASSHTIGANVLTF
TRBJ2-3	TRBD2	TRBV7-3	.	TGTGCCAGCAGCTTAGCGGGAGAGGCGACAGATACGCAGTATTTT	CASSLAGEATDTQYF
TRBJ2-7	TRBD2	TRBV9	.	TGTGCCAGCAGCGTAGGTGCTAGCGGACGTCTTTACGAGCAGTACTTC	CASSVGASGRLYEQYF
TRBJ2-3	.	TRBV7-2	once	TGTGCCAGCAGCTTAGTTGCGGATACGCAGTATTTT	CASSLVADTQYF
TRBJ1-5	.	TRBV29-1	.	TGCAGCGTTGTACAGGGTAGCAATCAGCCCCAGCATTTT	CSVVQGSNQPQHF
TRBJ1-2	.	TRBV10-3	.	TGTGCCATCAGTGAGGAAGCAGGGTTATACGGCTACACCTTC	CAISEEAGLYGYTF
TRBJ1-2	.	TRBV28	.	TGTGCCAGCAGTCCCGGACCCGAATTGAGCTACACCTTC	CASSPGPELSYTF
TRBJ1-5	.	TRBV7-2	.	TGTGCCAGCAGCTCTGCGACCGGGGGACAGCCCCAGCATTTT	CASSSATGGQPQHF
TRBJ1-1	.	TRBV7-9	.	TGTGCCAGCAGCGAAGGGTGGGATACTAGGACTGAAGCTTTCTTT	CASSEGWDTRTEAFF
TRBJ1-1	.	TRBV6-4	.	TGTGCCAGCCCTGAACTTCAGACGAAGAACACTGAAGCTTTCTTT	CASPELQTKNTEAFF
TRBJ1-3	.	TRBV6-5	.	TGTGCCAGCAGTTACTCGGGATCTCCTTCTGGAAACACCATATATTTT	CASSYSGSPSGNTIYF
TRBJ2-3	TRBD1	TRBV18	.	TGTGCCAGCTCACCAGGACAGGGGGCGATTAGGGATACGCAGTATTTT	CASSPGQGAIRDTQYF
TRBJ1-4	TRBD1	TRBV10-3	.	TGTGCCATCAGTGAGTTTCGACAGGGAAAAAATGAAAAACTGTTTTTT	CAISEFRQGKNEKLFF
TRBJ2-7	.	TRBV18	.	TGTGCCAGCTCACCATTCTCCTACGAGCAGTACTTC	CASSPFSYEQYF
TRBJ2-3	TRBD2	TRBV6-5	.	TGTGCCACCCGGACTAGCGGGAGAGATACGCAGTATTTT	CATRTSGRDTQYF
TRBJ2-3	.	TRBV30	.	TGTGCCTGGAGTGTAGGGCGAATCACAGATACGCAGTATTTT	CAWSVGRITDTQYF
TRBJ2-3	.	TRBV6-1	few	TGTGCCAGCACCTTAAATAACAGGGCAGATACGCAGTATTTT	CASTLNNRADTQYF
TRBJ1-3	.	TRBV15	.	TGTGCCACCAGGGAAAACCAGCACTCTGGAAACACCATATATTTT	CATRENQHSGNTIYF
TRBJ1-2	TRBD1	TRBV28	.	TGTGCCAGCAGTTCCGGACAGGGCATGAGTGGCTACACCTTC	CASSSGQGMSGYTF
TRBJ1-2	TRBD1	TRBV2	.	TGTGCCAGCAGTTTACAGGGGAACTATGGCTACACCTTC	CASSLQGNYGYTF
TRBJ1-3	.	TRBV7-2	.	TGTGCCAGCAGCTCAGCCGTAGTCTCTGGAAACACCATATATTTT	CASSSAVVSGNTIYF